These T cell receptor beta chains were read from a single sample in a study of blood T cell repertoires in COVID-19. Using immunoSEQ multiplex PCR, the repertoire was profiled, and TCRdb retains in-frame clones only, with some absent. Of about 35,000 clones listed, 80% are singletons. The sample consisted of peripheral blood. The receptors stem from an older woman with acute or convalescent COVID-19. Each CDR3 is given with its conserved first and last residue. A D gene is named only where the DNA matches it firmly. Some rows have no size entry. The others give once, few or many, or a class for an expanded clone.

J: TRBJ2-1
size: -
D: TRBD1
V: TRBV10-3
DNA: TGTGCCATCACACCGGGACAGGAGTGGGGGAATGAGCAGTTCTTC
CDR3: CAITPGQEWGNEQFF

J: TRBJ1-1
size: few
D: -
V: TRBV7-9
DNA: TGTGCCAGCAGCCCCAGGGAGGGGACGGAAGAAACTGAAGCTTTCTTT
CDR3: CASSPREGTEETEAFF

J: TRBJ1-1
size: -
D: -
V: TRBV19
DNA: TGTGCCAGTAGCCCTAAGGGGTCCACTGAAGCTTTCTTT
CDR3: CASSPKGSTEAFF

J: TRBJ2-7
size: -
D: -
V: TRBV4-2
DNA: TGTGCCAGCAGCCAAGATCGGTTTGCCGAGCAGTACTTC
CDR3: CASSQDRFAEQYF

J: TRBJ2-7
size: once
D: TRBD1
V: TRBV24-1
DNA: TGTGCCACCAGTGACGCGGGACAGGGGGCCCACGAGCAGTACTTC
CDR3: CATSDAGQGAHEQYF

J: TRBJ1-6
size: -
D: TRBD1
V: TRBV25-1
DNA: TGTGCCAGCAGTGAACTCGGGACAGGGAGATCACCCCTCCACTTT
CDR3: CASSELGTGRSPLHF

J: TRBJ2-6
size: -
D: -
V: TRBV6-2/TRBV6-3
DNA: TGTGCCAGCAGTGCCACCTATAGCAGGGCACGGTCATACGTCCTGACTTTC
CDR3: CASSATYSRARSYVLTF

J: TRBJ1-3
size: -
D: -
V: TRBV2
DNA: TGTGCCAGCAGTGATAGACACTTATCTGGAAACACCATATATTTT
CDR3: CASSDRHLSGNTIYF

J: TRBJ2-3
size: -
D: -
V: TRBV24-1
DNA: TGTGCCACCAGTGACCCTAGGGGGACAGATACGCAGTATTTT
CDR3: CATSDPRGTDTQYF

J: TRBJ2-3
size: -
D: TRBD1
V: TRBV6-5
DNA: TGTGCCAGCAGACCAGGACAGGGGGGTACAGATACGCAGTATTTT
CDR3: CASRPGQGGTDTQYF

J: TRBJ2-3
size: -
D: TRBD1
V: TRBV27
DNA: TGTGCCAGCAGTTTGGGGACAGGGATCGATACGCAGTATTTT
CDR3: CASSLGTGIDTQYF

J: TRBJ1-2
size: -
D: -
V: TRBV29-1
DNA: TGCAGCGTCCGGGGATATTCTAACTATGGCTACACCTTC
CDR3: CSVRGYSNYGYTF

J: TRBJ1-2
size: -
D: -
V: TRBV15
DNA: TGTGCCACCAGCAGAGATAGTATGTTTAACTATGGCTACACCTTC
CDR3: CATSRDSMFNYGYTF

J: TRBJ2-7
size: -
D: -
V: TRBV11-2
DNA: TGTGCCAGCGGCCAAATCGTGGGAGTGAAGCAGTACTTC
CDR3: CASGQIVGVKQYF

J: TRBJ1-5
size: -
D: -
V: TRBV2
DNA: TGTGCCAGCAGTGAAATCCATAGCAATCAGCCCCAGCATTTT
CDR3: CASSEIHSNQPQHF

J: TRBJ2-7
size: -
D: TRBD2
V: TRBV5-1
DNA: TGCGCCAGCAGCTTGGGACTAGCGGGAAATTACGAGCAGTACTTC
CDR3: CASSLGLAGNYEQYF